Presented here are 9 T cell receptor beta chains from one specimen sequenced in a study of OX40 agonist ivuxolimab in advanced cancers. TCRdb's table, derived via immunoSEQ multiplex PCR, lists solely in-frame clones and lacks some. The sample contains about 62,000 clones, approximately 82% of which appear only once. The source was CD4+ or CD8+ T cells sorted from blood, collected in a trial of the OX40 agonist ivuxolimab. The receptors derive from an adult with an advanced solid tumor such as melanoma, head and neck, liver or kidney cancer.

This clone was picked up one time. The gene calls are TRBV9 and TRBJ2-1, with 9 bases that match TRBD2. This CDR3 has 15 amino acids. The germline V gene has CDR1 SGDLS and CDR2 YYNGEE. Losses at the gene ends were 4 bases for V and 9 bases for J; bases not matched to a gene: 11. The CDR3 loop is CASSLGGGAGREQFF. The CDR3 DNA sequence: TGTGCCAGCAGCTTAGGCGGGGGGGCCGGTCGTGAGCAGTTCTTC.

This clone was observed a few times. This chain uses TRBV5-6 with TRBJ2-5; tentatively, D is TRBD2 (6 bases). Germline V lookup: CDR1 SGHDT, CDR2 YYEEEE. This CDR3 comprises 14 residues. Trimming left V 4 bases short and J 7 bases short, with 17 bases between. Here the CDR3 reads CASSDWGDRGTQYF. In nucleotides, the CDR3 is TGTGCCAGCAGCGACTGGGGGGACCGGGGGACCCAGTACTTC.

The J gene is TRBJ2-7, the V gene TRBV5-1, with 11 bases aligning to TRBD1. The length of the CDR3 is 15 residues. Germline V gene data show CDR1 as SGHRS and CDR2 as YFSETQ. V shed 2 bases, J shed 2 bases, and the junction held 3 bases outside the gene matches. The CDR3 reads CASSLLGQGAYEQYF. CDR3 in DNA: TGCGCCAGCAGCTTATTGGGACAGGGGGCCTACGAGCAGTACTTC.

The CDR3, as DNA: TGTGCCAGCAGTGAATATCCGGGGGGGGCAACCAAAACTGAAGCTTTCTTT. Amino acid sequence: CASSEYPGGATKTEAFF. V usage is TRBV25-1 and J usage is TRBJ1-1, with D possibly TRBD1 on 6 matching bases. This CDR3 is built from 17 residues. V was pared by 0 bases and J by 5 bases, with 19 bases between. Germline V gene data show CDR1 as MGHDK and CDR2 as SYGVNS. Full variable domain (outside the CDR3, taken from reference TRBV25-1 and TRBJ1-1): EADIYQTPRYLVIGTGKKITLECSQTMGHDKMYWYQQDPGMELHLIHYSYGVNSTEKGDLSSESTVSRIRTEHFPLTLESARPSHTSQYLCASSEYPGGATKTEAFFGQGTRLTVV.

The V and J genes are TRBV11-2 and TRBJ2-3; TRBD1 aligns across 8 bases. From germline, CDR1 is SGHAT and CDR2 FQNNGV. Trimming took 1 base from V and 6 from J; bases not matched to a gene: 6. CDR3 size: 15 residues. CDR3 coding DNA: TGTGCCAGCAGCTTAGCAGGGGGCGAGGTTGATACGCAGTATTTT. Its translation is CASSLAGGEVDTQYF.

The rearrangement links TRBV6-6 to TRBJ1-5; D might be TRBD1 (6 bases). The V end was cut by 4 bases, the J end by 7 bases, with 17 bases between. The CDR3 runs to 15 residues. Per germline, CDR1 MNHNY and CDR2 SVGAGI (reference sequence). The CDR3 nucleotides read TGTGCCAGCAGTTTCACACAGGGTAAGGGCCAGCCCCAGCATTTT. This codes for CASSFTQGKGQPQHF.

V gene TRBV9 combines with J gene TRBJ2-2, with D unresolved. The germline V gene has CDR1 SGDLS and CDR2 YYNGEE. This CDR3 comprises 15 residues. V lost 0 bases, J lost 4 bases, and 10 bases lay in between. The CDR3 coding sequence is TGTGCCAGCAGCGTAGAGGGCCCACTCACCGGGGAGCTGTTTTTT. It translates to CASSVEGPLTGELFF. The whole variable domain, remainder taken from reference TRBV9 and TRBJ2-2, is DSGVTQTPKHLITATGQRVTLRCSPRSGDLSVYWYQQSLDQGLQFLIQYYNGEERAKGNILERFSAQQFPDLHSELNLSSLELGDSALYFCASSVEGPLTGELFFGEGSRLTVL.

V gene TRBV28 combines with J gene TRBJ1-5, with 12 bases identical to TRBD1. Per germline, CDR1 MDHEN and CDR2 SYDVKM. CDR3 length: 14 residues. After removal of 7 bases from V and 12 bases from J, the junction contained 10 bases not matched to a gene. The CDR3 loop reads CASKMGTGGSSQHF. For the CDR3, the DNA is TGTGCCAGCAAAATGGGGACAGGGGGCTCGAGCCAGCATTTT.

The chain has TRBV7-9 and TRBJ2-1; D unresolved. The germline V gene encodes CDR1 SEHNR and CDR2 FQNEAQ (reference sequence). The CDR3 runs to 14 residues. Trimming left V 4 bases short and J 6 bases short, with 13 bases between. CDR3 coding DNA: TGTGCCAGCAGCTGGACCCGCGTGGTCAATGAGCAGTTCTTC. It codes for CASSWTRVVNEQFF.